This TCR beta chain emerged from a study of T cell clonality in common variable immunodeficiency (dated by TCRdb to the mid-2010s). For sequencing, equivalent amounts of genomic DNA were input from CVID and control samples. For every sample, a 60 bp segment covering the rearranged TCRbeta CDR3 region was amplified and then sequenced. The immunoSEQ assay, a bias-corrected multiplex PCR with high-throughput sequencing, was employed for TCRbeta amplification. In the paper's pipeline: Every unique nucleotide sequence was considered a clone and was annotated with V, D and J genes, copy number and frequency. Sequences were labeled productive if in frame, and non-productive if out of frame or containing stop codons. As previously described, Shannon's entropy was used to calculate clonality. Mean CDR3 Kyte-Doolittle hydropathy was derived from the predicted amino acid sequences of productive clones. Scaled V gene usage was hierarchically clustered using Manhattan distance and complete linkage with the R hclust function. Sharing of clones by CDR3 amino acid sequence was evaluated through resampling of 12 repertoires per group over 100 rounds. Repertoires were searched for 70 published EBV-specific and around 240 published CMV-specific TCRbeta sequences. A couple of CVID samples that yielded fewer than 10,000 sequences were excluded from the analysis, so around 40 CVID repertoires were retained. This immuneACCESS table, as held by TCRdb, lists in-frame sequences with V and J called but not all clones. Of the missing ones, under half trace to an unresolved V gene in checked studies; the others have no known cause. The DNA was the basis for D and trimming; V, J and clone size are from that table. This sample contains 35,000 to 55,000 clones, none of which is a singleton. Jointly, the top ten make up 8% to 13% of the sample.

Unmatched junction bases come to 8, with V trimmed by 5 bases and J by 4 bases. The CDR3 numbers 14 residues from cysteine through phenylalanine. Shown are 33 bases from within the CDR3, in frame from base 1. From the germline V gene (reference sequence), CDR1 is DFQATT and CDR2 is SNEGSKA. Here is what the overall study found, with its caveats: Compared with healthy controls, CVID subjects showed increased TCRbeta clonality (t-test p = 0.018), a feature most characteristic of about a third of subjects. Despite equal DNA input, controls averaged about 81,820 unique sequences per sample versus around 32,000 in CVID samples. Correlations between repertoire features and clinical complications were limited by patient heterogeneity within the CVID cohort. Fewer TCRbeta clones were shared among CVID subjects than among healthy controls (p < 0.0001). According to the authors, finding the cause of the higher clonality in CVID would require sequencing the repertoires of T cell subpopulations. Reportedly, TCRbeta sequences from CVID had fewer deletions and N-nucleotide insertions, and highly modified clones with 13 or more V deletions were absent from CVID.

Most CVID patients and most healthy controls were of Caucasian heritage. Heparinized peripheral whole blood samples of roughly 5 to 8 ml were obtained from each donor. TCRbeta CDR3 repertoires were sequenced from genomic DNA of adults with common variable immune deficiency (CVID) and healthy adult controls. A total of roughly 22 healthy adult volunteers (about 12 female and ten or so male; age range about 23 to 75 years, mean age 34) were included in the control group. Diluted blood was density-centrifuged over Hypaque 1077 or Ficoll-Paque to isolate peripheral blood mononuclear cells. Genomic DNA was obtained from unsorted mononuclear cells through either Qiagen column purification or a centrifugation-based method. With regard to this clone: The target of this receptor is not known. The read falls 3 residues short of the CDR3 end, and the missing part is taken from the germline J gene. This specimen includes other DNA sequences encoding the same CDR3.

The sequence is built from TRBV20-1 and TRBJ2-1; a stretch of 7 junction bases matches TRBD1. The clonotype was recovered from a person aged 18 to 69 in good health. The sequencing input was peripheral blood mononuclear cells. The covered CDR3 bases are TGCAGTGCTCGCAGGGGGTTGGGGTACAATGAG. It is translated as CSARRGLGYNE. From start to end, the CDR3 is CSARRGLGYNEQFF.